The present T cell receptor (beta chain) was sequenced within a study of cytomegalovirus exposure and HLA in healthy donors. The overall study: Both the approximately 130 validation repertoires and the roughly 640 first-cohort repertoires used the same platform, as reported by a later analysis.

General observations from the study: Researchers counted 150 to 200 TCR beta chains as cytomegalovirus-associated. In the 130 or so validation repertoires, a later analysis found that first-cohort TCR clusters tended to co-occur.

Here immunoSEQ multiplex PCR was the method, and the copy in TCRdb shows in-frame clones only, minus some. The repertoire holds 20,000 to 25,000 clones, with approximately 97% as singletons. V shed 5 bases, J shed 5 bases, and the junction held 10 bases outside the gene matches. From germline, CDR1 is MDHEN and CDR2 SYDVKM. The CDR3 sequence is 15 residues long. The donors were members of the validation cohort, which comprised under 150 subjects and was separate from the first cohort of several hundred subjects. On this clone itself: No antigen is known for it.

This sequence was found in a man aged 30 to 45 in good health and CMV-seropositive. This rearrangement joins TRBV28 to TRBJ2-7; 9 bases are shared with TRBD1. Sequenced material: PBMCs. The CDR3 reads CASSHSGTGFNEQYF. CDR3 nucleotides: TGTGCCAGCAGTCACAGTGGGACAGGGTTCAACGAGCAGTACTTC. The full variable domain, rest sourced from reference TRBV28 and TRBJ2-7, is DVKVTQSSRYLVKRTGEKVFLECVQDMDHENMFWYRQDPGLGLRLIYFSYDVKMKEKGDIPEGYSVSREKKERFSLILESASTNQTSMYLCASSHSGTGFNEQYFGPGTRLTVT.